A single T cell receptor (beta chain) is shown here with its context. Its antigen remains unidentified. The sample comes from a study of a mutant IDH1 vaccine in newly diagnosed glioma. Study context: Among treated patients, around 60% were male and approximately 40% female, and mean age was approximately 40 years. V12 corresponded to week 35 and V13 to week 47. Study-wide findings and caveats: Vaccine-induced immune responses were detected in 93.3% of patients.

Clones were sequenced by immunoSEQ multiplex PCR, and TCRdb holds only the in-frame ones, with some missing. Found here are 35,000 to 45,000 clones, approximately 83% of them singletons; the top ten hold under 6%. Time point meaning: week 35, safety follow-up. Doses comprised 300 ug of mutant IDH1 20-mer peptide each, plus topical imiquimod. The donor cohort comprised cases of new WHO grade 3 or 4 IDH1-mutant, ATRX-lost astrocytoma. Between the trimmed V and J ends, which lost 4 bases and 8 bases, there was a span of 9 bases. The CDR3 runs to 13 residues. CDR1 is SGHAT and CDR2 is FQNNGV in the germline V gene.

The chain couples TRBV11-2 to TRBJ1-6; D is undetermined. The origin of this receptor is a woman aged 45-59 years with glioma. The sequencing here drew on PBMCs, taken from a glioma patient whose treatment included an IDH1 peptide vaccine. CDR3 DNA: TGTGCCAGCAGCTATAAGTTGGATTCACCCCTCCACTTT. Translated: CASSYKLDSPLHF. The whole variable domain, remainder taken from reference TRBV11-2 and TRBJ1-6, is EAGVAQSPRYKIIEKRQSVAFWCNPISGHATLYWYQQILGQGPKLLIQFQNNGVVDDSQLPKDRFSAERLKGVDSTLKIQPAKLEDSAVYLCASSYKLDSPLHFGNGTRLTVT.